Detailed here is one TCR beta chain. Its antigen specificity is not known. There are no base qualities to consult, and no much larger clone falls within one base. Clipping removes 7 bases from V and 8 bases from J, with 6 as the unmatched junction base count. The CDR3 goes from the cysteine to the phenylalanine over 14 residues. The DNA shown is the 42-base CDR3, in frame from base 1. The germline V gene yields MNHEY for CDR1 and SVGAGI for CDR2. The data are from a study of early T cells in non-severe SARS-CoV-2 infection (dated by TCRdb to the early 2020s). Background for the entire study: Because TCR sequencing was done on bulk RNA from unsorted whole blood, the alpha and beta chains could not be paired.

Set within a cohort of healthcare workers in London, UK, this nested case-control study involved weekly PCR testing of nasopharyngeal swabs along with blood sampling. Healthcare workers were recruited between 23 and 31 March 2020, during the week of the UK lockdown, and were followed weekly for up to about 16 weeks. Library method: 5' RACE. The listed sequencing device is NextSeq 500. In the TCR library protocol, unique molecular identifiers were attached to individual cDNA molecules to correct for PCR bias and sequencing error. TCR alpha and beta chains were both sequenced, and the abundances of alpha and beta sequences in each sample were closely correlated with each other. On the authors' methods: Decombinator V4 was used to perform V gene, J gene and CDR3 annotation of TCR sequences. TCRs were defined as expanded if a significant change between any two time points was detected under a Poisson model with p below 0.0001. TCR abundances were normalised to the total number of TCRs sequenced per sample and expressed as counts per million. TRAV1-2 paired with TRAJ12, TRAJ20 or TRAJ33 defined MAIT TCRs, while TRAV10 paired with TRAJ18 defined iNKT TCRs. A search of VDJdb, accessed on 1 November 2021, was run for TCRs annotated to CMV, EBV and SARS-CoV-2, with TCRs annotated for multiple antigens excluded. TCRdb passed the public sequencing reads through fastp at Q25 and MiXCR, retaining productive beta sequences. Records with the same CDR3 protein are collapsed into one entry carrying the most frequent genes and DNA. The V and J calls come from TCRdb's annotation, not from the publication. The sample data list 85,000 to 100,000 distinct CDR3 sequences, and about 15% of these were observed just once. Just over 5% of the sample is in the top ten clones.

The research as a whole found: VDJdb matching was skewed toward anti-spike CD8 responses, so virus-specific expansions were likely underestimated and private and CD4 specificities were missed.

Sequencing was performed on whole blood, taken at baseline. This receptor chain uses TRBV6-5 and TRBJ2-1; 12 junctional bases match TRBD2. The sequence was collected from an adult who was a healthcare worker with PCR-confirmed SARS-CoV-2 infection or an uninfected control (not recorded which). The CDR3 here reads CASKLAGGKDEQFF. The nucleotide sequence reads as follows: TGTGCCAGCAAACTAGCGGGAGGTAAGGATGAGCAGTTCTTC.